The clone carrying this T cell receptor (beta chain) was observed a handful of times. Germline V gene data show CDR1 as ENHRY and CDR2 as SYGVKD. The CDR3 consists of 15 residues. V gave up 5 bases and J gave up 3 bases; unmatched junction bases: 4. A second PCR of 7 to 11 cycles used a sample-barcoded 5' primer and a J-beta primer mix. TCRdb reanalysed the 5' RACE reads using MiXCR and keeps one entry per CDR3 protein. The sample consists of some 760,000 distinct CDR3 sequences, 20% to 25% of them appearing once. This entry comes from a study of blood T cells in healthy people across ages. These data also featured in a second study, about T cells of mothers and their children. In that study: Each child contributed around 3 million TCR beta CDR3 reads, while each mother contributed over 9 million.

The receptor comes from a boy younger than 18 in good health. The genes are TRBV10-3 and TRBJ2-2, with TRBD1 matching over 9 bases. The specimen was blood. The CDR3 region is CAISPGQGYTGELFF. CDR3 nucleotide sequence: TGTGCCATCAGTCCGGGACAGGGATACACCGGGGAGCTGTTTTTT.